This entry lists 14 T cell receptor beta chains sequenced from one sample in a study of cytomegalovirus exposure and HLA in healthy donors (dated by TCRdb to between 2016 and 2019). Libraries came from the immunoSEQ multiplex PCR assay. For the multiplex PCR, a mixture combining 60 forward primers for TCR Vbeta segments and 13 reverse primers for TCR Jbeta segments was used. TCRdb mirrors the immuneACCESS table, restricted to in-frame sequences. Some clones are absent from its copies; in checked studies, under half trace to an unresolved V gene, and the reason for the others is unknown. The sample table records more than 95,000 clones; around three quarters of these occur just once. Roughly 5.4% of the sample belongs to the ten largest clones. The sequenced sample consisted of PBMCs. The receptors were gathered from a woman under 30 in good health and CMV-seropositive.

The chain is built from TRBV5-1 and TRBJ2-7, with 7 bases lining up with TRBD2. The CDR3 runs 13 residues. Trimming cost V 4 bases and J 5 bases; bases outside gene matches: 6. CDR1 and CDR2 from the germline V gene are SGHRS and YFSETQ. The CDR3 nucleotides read TGCGCCAGCAGCAGTGCGGGAGTCGACGAGCAGTACTTC. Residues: CASSSAGVDEQYF.

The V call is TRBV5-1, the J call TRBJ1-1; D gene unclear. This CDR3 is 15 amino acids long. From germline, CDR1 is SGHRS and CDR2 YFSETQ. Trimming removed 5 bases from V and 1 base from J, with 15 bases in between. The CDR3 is CASSFTWAGNTEAFF. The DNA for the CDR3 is TGCGCCAGCAGTTTTACCTGGGCGGGGAACACTGAAGCTTTCTTT.

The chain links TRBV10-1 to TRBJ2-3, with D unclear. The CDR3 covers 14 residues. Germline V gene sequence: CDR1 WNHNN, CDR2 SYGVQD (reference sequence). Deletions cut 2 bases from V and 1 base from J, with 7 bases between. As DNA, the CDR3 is TGCGCCAGCAGTGAGGGCCGGGGCACAGATACGCAGTATTTT. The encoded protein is CASSEGRGTDTQYF.

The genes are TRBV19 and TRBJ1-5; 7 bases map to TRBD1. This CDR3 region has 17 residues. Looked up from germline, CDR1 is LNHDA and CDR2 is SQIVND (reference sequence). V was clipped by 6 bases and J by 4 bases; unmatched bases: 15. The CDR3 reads CASRGTRDRGPNQPQHF. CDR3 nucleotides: TGTGCCAGTAGGGGGACTCGTGATAGGGGGCCTAATCAGCCCCAGCATTTT.

The CDR3 is CASSLGDRDQPQHF. The CDR3 DNA follows: TGCGCCAGCAGCTTGGGTGACAGGGATCAGCCCCAGCATTTT. V gene TRBV5-1 combines with J gene TRBJ1-5; 7 bases fit TRBD1. CDR1 and CDR2 (germline): SGHRS, YFSETQ. V lost 0 bases, J lost 5 bases, and 2 bases stayed unmatched. The CDR3 is 14 residues long.

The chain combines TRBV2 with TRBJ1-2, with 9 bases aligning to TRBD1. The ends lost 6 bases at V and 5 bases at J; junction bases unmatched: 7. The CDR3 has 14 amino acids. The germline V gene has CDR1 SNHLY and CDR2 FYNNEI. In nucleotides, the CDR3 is TGTGCCAGCAGACCCCAGACAGGGGGATATGGCTACACCTTC. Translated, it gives CASRPQTGGYGYTF. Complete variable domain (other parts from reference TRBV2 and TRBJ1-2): EPEVTQTPSHQVTQMGQEVILRCVPISNHLYFYWYRQILGQKVEFLVSFYNNEISEKSEIFDDQFSVERPDGSNFTLKIRSTKLEDSAMYFCASRPQTGGYGYTFGSGTRLTVV.

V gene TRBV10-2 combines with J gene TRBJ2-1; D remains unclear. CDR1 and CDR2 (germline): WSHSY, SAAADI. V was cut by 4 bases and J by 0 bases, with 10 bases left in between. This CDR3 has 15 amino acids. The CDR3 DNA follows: TGCGCCAGCAGTGCTATGGTGAGCTCCTACAATGAGCAGTTCTTC. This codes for CASSAMVSSYNEQFF.

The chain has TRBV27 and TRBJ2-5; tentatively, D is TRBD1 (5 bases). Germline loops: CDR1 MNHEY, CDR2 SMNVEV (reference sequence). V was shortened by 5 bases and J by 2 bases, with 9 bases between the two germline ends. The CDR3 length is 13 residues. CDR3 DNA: TGTGCCAGCAGTGGGGCAGGGCAAGAGACCCAGTACTTC. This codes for CASSGAGQETQYF.

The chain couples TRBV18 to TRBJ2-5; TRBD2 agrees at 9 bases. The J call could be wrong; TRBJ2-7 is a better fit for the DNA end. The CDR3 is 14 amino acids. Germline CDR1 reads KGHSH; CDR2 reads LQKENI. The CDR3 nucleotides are TGTGCCAGCTCAACTAGCGGGTCGAGTTACGAGCAGTACTTC. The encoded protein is CASSTSGSSYEQYF.

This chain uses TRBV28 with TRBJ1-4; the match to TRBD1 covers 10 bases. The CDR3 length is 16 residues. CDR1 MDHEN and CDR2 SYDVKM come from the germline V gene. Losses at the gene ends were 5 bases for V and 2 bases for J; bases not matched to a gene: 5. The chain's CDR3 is CASSAGTGVTNEKLFF. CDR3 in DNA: TGTGCCAGCAGTGCAGGGACAGGGGTCACTAATGAAAAACTGTTTTTT.

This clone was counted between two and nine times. In DNA form, the CDR3 reads TGTGCCAGCGAAGACAGGGGGCTTGTAACTGAAGCTTTCTTT. Translation gives CASEDRGLVTEAFF. This chain links TRBV6-6 with TRBJ1-1; 10 bases fit TRBD1. Looked up from germline, CDR1 is MNHNY and CDR2 is SVGAGI (reference sequence). V gave up 8 bases and J gave up 5 bases; unmatched junction bases: 8. This CDR3 spans 14 amino acids.

CDR3 in DNA: TGTGCCAGCAGTGACGGGGACAGAAATCAGCCCCAGCATTTT. Its translation is CASSDGDRNQPQHF. V is TRBV28 and J is TRBJ1-5; 7 bases match TRBD1. The CDR3 consists of 14 residues. The germline CDR1 and CDR2 sequences are MDHEN and SYDVKM. The trim removed 5 bases at V and 4 bases at J, leaving 5 bases unmatched.

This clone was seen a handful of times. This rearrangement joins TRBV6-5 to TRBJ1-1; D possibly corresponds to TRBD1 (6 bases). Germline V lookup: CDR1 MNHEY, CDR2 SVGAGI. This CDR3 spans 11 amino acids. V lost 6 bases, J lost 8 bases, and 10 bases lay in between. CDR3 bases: TGTGCCAGCAGCCTCGGACAGGAAGCTTTCTTT. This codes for CASSLGQEAFF.

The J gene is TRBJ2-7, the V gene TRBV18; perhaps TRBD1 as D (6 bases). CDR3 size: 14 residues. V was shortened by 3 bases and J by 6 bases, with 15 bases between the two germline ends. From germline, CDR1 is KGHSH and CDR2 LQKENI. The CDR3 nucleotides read TGTGCCAGCTCACCCGCAGGGGCTTCCCCCGAGCAGTACTTC. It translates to CASSPAGASPEQYF.